The 23 T cell receptor beta chains below were found in one sample sequenced in a study of cytomegalovirus exposure and HLA in healthy donors. 13 Jbeta primers and 60 Vbeta primers were used for the PCR. Sequenced by immunoSEQ multiplex PCR; TCRdb stores in-frame clones only, minus some. The repertoire holds 55,000 to 75,000 clones, 55% to 65% seen once, with approximately 3% in the top ten. Sequenced material: PBMCs. The origin of the receptors is a young man in good health and CMV-seronegative.

This clone has just a few counts. The chain is built from TRBV6-1 and TRBJ1-6, with 9 bases fitting TRBD1. Germline V lookup: CDR1 MNHNS, CDR2 SASEGT. V dropped 4 bases and J dropped 10; count of bases not matched to a gene: 8. The CDR3 length is 15 residues. CDR3 bases: TGTGCCAGCAGTGGGGGGGACAGGGTCGGCTCACCCCTCCACTTT. This sequence encodes CASSGGDRVGSPLHF.

The rearrangement joins TRBV6-5 to TRBJ1-1, with 9 nucleotides matching TRBD1. This CDR3 comprises 14 residues. The V gene end was trimmed by 5 bases and the J gene end by 5 bases; junction bases not matched to a gene: 6. Germline V gives CDR1 MNHEY, CDR2 SVGAGI. CDR3 DNA sequence: TGTGCCAGCAGTCTGGACAGGGGACGTACTGAAGCTTTCTTT. Translated: CASSLDRGRTEAFF.

This rearrangement joins TRBV5-1 to TRBJ2-1, with D unclear. Between the trimmed V and J ends, which lost 2 bases and 4 bases, there was a span of 7 bases. The germline gives CDR1 SGHRS, CDR2 YFSETQ. CDR3 length: 13 amino acids. CDR3 sequence: CASSFASYNEQFF. DNA of the CDR3: TGCGCCAGCAGCTTTGCCAGTTACAATGAGCAGTTCTTC.

The V and J genes are TRBV7-8 and TRBJ1-6, with D maybe TRBD1 (6 bases). CDR1 and CDR2 from the germline V gene are SGHVS and FQNEAQ. The CDR3 has 17 residues. With 8 bases removed from V and 7 bases from J, the gap between germline ends came to 24 bases. For the CDR3, the DNA is TGTGCCAGCCTCAGAATGGGGTGGGGGCAGGGGAATTCACCCCTCCACTTT. It translates to CASLRMGWGQGNSPLHF.

The rearrangement links TRBV2 to TRBJ1-6, with no clear D. Per germline, CDR1 SNHLY and CDR2 FYNNEI. Trimming took off 7 bases at V and 11 bases at J, with 9 bases between the two ends. The CDR3 covers 11 residues. CDR3 in DNA: TGTGCCAGCACCCGCGGGCCACCCCTCCACTTT. As protein: CASTRGPPLHF.

This clone was counted a few times. The rearrangement joins TRBV7-9 to TRBJ1-1, with TRBD1 identical over 8 bases. Germline V gives CDR1 SEHNR, CDR2 FQNEAQ (reference sequence). This CDR3 comprises 16 residues. The V and J ends lost 8 bases and 5 bases, in that order; junction bases with no gene match: 16. Here the CDR3 reads CASQTSGGGFGTEAFF. The CDR3 DNA is TGTGCCAGCCAAACCTCAGGGGGCGGGTTCGGAACTGAAGCTTTCTTT.

The genes are TRBV4-1 and TRBJ1-1, with 9 bases identical to TRBD1. CDR3 size: 19 residues. Looked up from germline, CDR1 is MGHRA and CDR2 is YSYEKL. The junction had 11 bases not matched to a gene; V was cut back by 0 bases and J by 0 bases. Written as DNA, the CDR3 is TGCGCCAGCAGCCAAGATTTCTTACAGGGGGCAAGGGTGAACACTGAAGCTTTCTTT. It specifies CASSQDFLQGARVNTEAFF.

The V and J genes are TRBV11-3 and TRBJ2-5, with TRBD2 as a possible D gene (5 bases). V lost 5 bases to trimming and J lost 8 bases, with 18 bases between them. Germline CDR1 reads SGHNT; CDR2 reads YENEEA. This CDR3 comprises 14 residues. CDR3 bases: TGTGCCAGCAGCCCTACCGGGGTCACCGCAACCCAGTACTTC. Translation: CASSPTGVTATQYF.

The J gene is TRBJ1-1, the V gene TRBV5-1, with D perhaps TRBD1 (5 bases). Trimming cost V 0 bases and J 3 bases, with 9 bases left between them. The CDR3 runs to 14 residues. Germline V CDR1 and CDR2: SGHRS, YFSETQ. The CDR3 DNA reads TGCGCCAGCAGCTTGGCTGGGGGGTACACTGAAGCTTTCTTT. Translating it yields CASSLAGGYTEAFF.

CDR3 region: CASNSRLSEVNEQYF. The CDR3 DNA reads TGTGCCAGCAATTCAAGACTCAGCGAGGTTAACGAGCAGTACTTC. The chain has TRBV28 and TRBJ2-7; D gene ambiguous. V dropped 7 bases and J dropped 5 bases, with 21 bases sitting between them. In germline, CDR1 is MDHEN, CDR2 SYDVKM. The CDR3 runs to 15 residues.

J is TRBJ1-6 and V is TRBV6-1; possible D gene TRBD1, 5 bases. Trimming left V 8 bases short and J 7 bases short, with 18 bases between. The CDR3 length is 15 residues. Germline V gene data show CDR1 as MNHNS and CDR2 as SASEGT. The CDR3 DNA reads as TGTGCCAGCTACCAGGGATCAGTGCCCAATTCACCCCTCCACTTT. As protein: CASYQGSVPNSPLHF.

The sample holds a few counts of this clone. The chain has TRBV6-1 and TRBJ2-7; TRBD2 might be the D (6 bases). V lost 6 bases and J lost 2, with 14 bases in between. Germline V gives CDR1 MNHNS, CDR2 SASEGT. CDR3 size: 14 residues. CDR3 residues: CASSYGRTTYEQYF. The DNA of the CDR3 is TGTGCCAGCAGCTATGGACGGACTACCTACGAGCAGTACTTC.

The chain is built from TRBV6-6 and TRBJ2-5, with 10 bases that match TRBD2. J was trimmed by 4 bases and V by 6 bases; bases with no gene match: 8. CDR1 and CDR2 (germline): MNHNY, SVGAGI (reference sequence). The CDR3 consists of 15 residues. The CDR3 DNA follows: TGTGCCAGCAGGCTAGCGGGGGCCTGGGGAGAGACCCAGTACTTC. Its translation is CASRLAGAWGETQYF.

This clone was observed a handful of times. The chain links TRBV6-6 to TRBJ2-4, with D perhaps matching TRBD2 (6 bases). Trimming left V 0 bases short and J 4 bases short, with 10 bases between. The CDR3 loop spans 15 amino acids. CDR1 and CDR2 from the germline V gene are MNHNY and SVGAGI (reference sequence). The CDR3 DNA is TGTGCCAGCAGTTACTCGGCTAGCGAGAAAAACATTCAGTACTTC. Amino acids: CASSYSASEKNIQYF.

V is TRBV5-1 and J is TRBJ2-7, with D possibly being TRBD1 (6 bases). This CDR3 spans 16 amino acids. Looked up from germline, CDR1 is SGHRS and CDR2 is YFSETQ. V lost 0 bases and J lost 0, with 13 bases in between. The CDR3 sequence: CASSLEGWTDSYEQYF. DNA for the CDR3: TGCGCCAGCAGCTTGGAGGGTTGGACAGACTCCTACGAGCAGTACTTC.

V is TRBV30 and J is TRBJ1-5; no reliable D call. The CDR3 runs 16 residues. CDR1 GTSNPN and CDR2 SVGIG come from the germline V gene (reference sequence). Trimming shortened V by 0 bases and J by 2 bases, and 14 bases separated the two germline ends. In nucleotides, the CDR3 is TGTGCCTGGAGTGTACCCGGGGTAGGAGGCAATCAGCCCCAGCATTTT. Amino acid sequence: CAWSVPGVGGNQPQHF.

This clone was seen a few times. The V gene is TRBV11-2, the J gene TRBJ2-7, with D possibly matching TRBD1 (6 bases). V lost 5 bases and J lost 6, with 26 bases in between. Per the germline V gene, CDR1 is SGHAT and CDR2 is FQNNGV. The CDR3 has 17 amino acids. CDR3 amino acids: CASSVAAAGVATREQYF. CDR3 sequence (DNA): TGTGCCAGCAGCGTCGCCGCCGCAGGGGTGGCGACTCGCGAGCAGTACTTC.

The chain has TRBV7-8 and TRBJ2-2, with TRBD2 matching 7 bases. V lost 1 base to trimming and J lost 4 bases; unmatched junction nucleotides: 0. Germline assignment: CDR1 SGHVS and CDR2 FQNEAQ. This CDR3 comprises 14 residues. CDR3 in DNA: TGTGCCAGCAGCTTAGGCGGGGGCACCGGGGAGCTGTTTTTT. Translating it yields CASSLGGGTGELFF.

The genes are TRBV7-9 and TRBJ1-1; the match to TRBD1 covers 8 bases. The CDR3 contains 14 residues. Germline CDR1 SEHNR, CDR2 FQNEAQ (reference sequence). With V trimmed by 2 bases and J by 4 bases, 3 bases remained unmatched. The CDR3 DNA reads TGTGCCAGCAGCTTAATACAGGGGGGCACTGAAGCTTTCTTT. It translates to CASSLIQGGTEAFF. Drawing the rest from reference TRBV7-9 and TRBJ1-1, the complete variable domain is DTGVSQNPRHKITKRGQNVTFRCDPISEHNRLYWYRQTLGQGPEFLTYFQNEAQLEKSRLLSDRFSAERPKGSFSTLEIQRTEQGDSAMYLCASSLIQGGTEAFFGQGTRLTVV.

This clone was seen a handful of times. The CDR3 DNA follows: TGTGCCAGCAGCTCACCCCAGGGGGCGGCGGACACTGAAGCTTTCTTT. It translates to CASSSPQGAADTEAFF. The chain combines TRBV7-2 with TRBJ1-1; the match to TRBD1 covers 8 bases. The CDR3 is 16 residues long. Germline lookup yields CDR1 SGHTA and CDR2 FQGNSA. V dropped 4 bases and J dropped 3; count of bases not matched to a gene: 10.

The chain joins TRBV6-5 to TRBJ2-7; perhaps TRBD1 as D (6 bases). V shed 2 bases and J shed 5 bases, with 13 bases lying between them. Germline CDR1 is MNHEY and CDR2 is SVGAGI. This CDR3 is 14 amino acids long. The CDR3 here is CASSYGVRGNEQYF. The CDR3 region has the DNA TGTGCCAGCAGTTACGGCGTCAGGGGAAACGAGCAGTACTTC.

The chain joins TRBV13 to TRBJ2-5; D possibly corresponds to TRBD1 (5 bases). With 5 bases removed from V and 7 bases from J, the gap between germline ends came to 11 bases. CDR3 size: 12 residues. Germline V gives CDR1 PRHDT, CDR2 FYEKMQ (reference sequence). For the CDR3, the DNA is TGTGCCAGCAGCCTGGGTGGGGCGACCCAGTACTTC. It translates to CASSLGGATQYF.

The J gene is TRBJ2-7, the V gene TRBV7-9; D is undetermined. Germline-derived CDR1 and CDR2 are SEHNR and FQNEAQ (reference sequence). The CDR3 covers 15 residues. Between the trimmed V and J ends, which lost 0 bases and 2 bases, there was a span of 11 bases. The CDR3 protein is CASSLALGPPYEQYF. DNA of the CDR3: TGTGCCAGCAGCTTAGCGTTGGGCCCTCCCTACGAGCAGTACTTC.